This T cell receptor beta chain is drawn from a study of shared clonotypes between healthy human individuals. Germline V CDR1 and CDR2: SGHRS, YFSETQ. This CDR3 is built from 18 residues. J lost 0 bases, V lost 3 bases, and 11 bases had no gene match. Unsorted samples relied on about 100 million PBMCs, which served as the source of genomic DNA. Generated by immunoSEQ multiplex PCR, the TCRdb table keeps only in-frame clones and is missing some. The sample records some 530,000 clones, around 73% being singletons. Material for sequencing was PBMCs. The receptor's source is a woman in her thirties or forties in good health. Some clones in this sample may be carry-over from other donors' samples. This chain connects TRBV5-1 to TRBJ2-3; 9 positions match TRBD2. This chain's CDR3 is CASSYGPATSGSTDTQYF. DNA for the CDR3: TGCGCCAGCAGCTACGGCCCCGCGACTAGCGGAAGCACAGATACGCAGTATTTT.